The 15 T cell receptor beta chains given below trace back to one sample, sequenced in a study of T cells after yellow fever vaccination. TCRdb passed the 5' RACE reads through MiXCR, listing each CDR3 protein once. The repertoire consists of around 250,000 distinct CDR3 sequences, with around 4.9% occurring once and the leading ten covering around 3.3%. This specimen consisted of CD4+ T cells sorted from PBMCs, obtained on the day of the yellow fever booster vaccination. These receptors were collected from a man younger than 30 who received the YFV17D yellow fever vaccine.

This clonotype has more than one count but fewer than ten. The V and J genes are TRBV7-8 and TRBJ2-3; TRBD2 is a possible D gene (6 bases). The CDR3 extends over 11 amino acids. The V gene's germline CDR1 is SGHVS and CDR2 FQNEAQ. V lost 4 bases to trimming and J lost 7 bases, with 6 bases between them. For the CDR3, the DNA is TGTGCCAGCAGCTGGACTAATACGCAGTATTTT. Its translation: CASSWTNTQYF.

V usage is TRBV5-1 and J usage is TRBJ2-6; tentative D call: TRBD1 (6 bases). Trimming removed 4 bases at V and 0 bases at J, with 17 bases between. Germline-derived CDR1 and CDR2 are SGHRS and YFSETQ. CDR3 length: 18 amino acids. CDR3 bases: TGCGCCAGCAGCCTAACCCCGACAGGACACTCTGGGGCCAACGTCCTGACTTTC. Translated: CASSLTPTGHSGANVLTF.

This chain joins TRBV7-2 and TRBJ2-7; TRBD1 agrees at 10 bases. The CDR3 sequence is 15 residues long. Looked up from germline, CDR1 is SGHTA and CDR2 is FQGNSA. With 5 bases clipped from V and 2 bases from J, the junction kept 6 bases outside the gene matches. The CDR3 sequence is CASSARDRGPYEQYF. The DNA for the CDR3 is TGTGCCAGCAGCGCAAGGGACAGGGGTCCCTACGAGCAGTACTTC.

This clonotype was observed many times. The chain links TRBV5-4 to TRBJ2-2; D uncertain. Germline V gene sequence: CDR1 SGHNT, CDR2 YYREEE (reference sequence). This CDR3 is built from 14 residues. Between the trimmed V and J ends, which lost 1 base and 1 base, there was a span of 5 bases. Here the CDR3 reads CASSLNENTGELFF. In DNA, the CDR3 is TGTGCCAGCAGCTTGAACGAGAACACCGGGGAGCTGTTTTTT.

This clonotype has more than one count but fewer than ten. J is TRBJ1-3 and V is TRBV14; D is uncertain. The ends were cut back, 4 bases at V and 7 bases at J, with 11 bases in the middle. In germline, CDR1 is SGHDN, CDR2 FVKESK. This CDR3 has 13 residues. DNA of the CDR3: TGTGCCAGCAGCCCCCGGACCGCTAACACCATATATTTT. This translates into CASSPRTANTIYF.

V is TRBV4-2 and J is TRBJ1-2, with D tentatively TRBD1 (5 bases). This CDR3 region has 14 residues. The germline gives CDR1 LGHNA, CDR2 YNFKEQ. V was pared by 7 bases and J by 6 bases, with 18 bases between. As DNA, the CDR3 is TGTGCCAGCAAGGTTTTTCAGGGAAGGGATGGCTACACCTTC. It translates to CASKVFQGRDGYTF.

This clonotype was detected a few times. The genes are TRBV6-2 or TRBV6-3 and TRBJ1-2; TRBD1 is a possible D gene (6 bases). The CDR3 totals 12 residues. Germline assignment: CDR1 MNHEY and CDR2 SVGEGT. The V and J ends lost 4 bases and 7 bases respectively, with 10 bases between them. CDR3 sequence (DNA): TGTGCCAGCAGTTTTACAGGGATTGGCTACACCTTC. This translates into CASSFTGIGYTF.

This rearrangement joins TRBV7-2 to TRBJ1-1; 8 nucleotides match TRBD1. V trimming: 1 base; J trimming: 5 bases; junction bases outside the gene matches: 3. Looked up from germline, CDR1 is SGHTA and CDR2 is FQGNSA. The CDR3 extends over 14 amino acids. The chain's CDR3 is CASSLVQGGTEAFF. The DNA of the CDR3 is TGTGCCAGCAGCTTAGTACAGGGGGGGACTGAAGCTTTCTTT.

Of note for this clonotype: Relative to the germline gene, one junction end is altered; a read error may explain this. This chain links TRBV12-3 or TRBV12-4 with TRBJ1-1; a possible D gene is TRBD1 (6 bases). The CDR3 sequence is 13 residues long. The chain's CDR3 is CASTGQMNSEAFF. In DNA, the CDR3 is TGTGCCAGCACCGGACAGATGAACTCTGAAGCTTTCTTT.

There are many counts of this clonotype. The J gene is TRBJ2-3, the V gene TRBV5-1; tentatively, D is TRBD2 (7 bases). The CDR3 covers 14 residues. Trimming left V 0 bases short and J 6 bases short, with 11 bases between. The V gene's germline CDR1 is SGHRS and CDR2 YFSETQ. CDR3 in amino acids: CASSLVGGLDTQYF. In DNA form, the CDR3 reads TGCGCCAGCAGCTTGGTCGGGGGGCTCGATACGCAGTATTTT.

This clonotype was detected a few times. J is TRBJ1-1 and V is TRBV3-1; perhaps TRBD1 as D (6 bases). CDR3 size: 16 residues. Germline V lookup: CDR1 LGHDT, CDR2 YNNKEL (reference sequence). Trimming cost V 0 bases and J 1 base, with 12 bases left between them. In DNA, the CDR3 is TGTGCCAGCAGCCAAGAGATGGGGGGCGCGAACACTGAAGCTTTCTTT. It specifies CASSQEMGGANTEAFF.

Only a few counts were recorded for this clonotype. The V call is TRBV10-2, the J call TRBJ1-2, with a possible D match to TRBD1 (5 bases). V lost 3 bases and J lost 8, with 10 bases in between. The CDR3 spans 12 residues. Germline V gene data show CDR1 as WSHSY and CDR2 as SAAADI. DNA for the CDR3: TGCGCCAGCAGTGAAGGGGTGGGCGGCTACACCTTC. Its translation: CASSEGVGGYTF.

This clonotype has just a few counts. The rearrangement links TRBV12-3 or TRBV12-4 to TRBJ1-5; TRBD1 might be the D (6 bases). V lost 7 bases to trimming and J lost 5 bases, with 15 bases between them. The CDR3 loop spans 14 amino acids. CDR3 sequence (DNA): TGTGCCAGCACCCTACAGGGTGTCGATCAGCCCCAGCATTTT. Translation gives CASTLQGVDQPQHF.

The sample holds many counts of this clonotype. The chain combines TRBV28 with TRBJ1-1; 10 bases match TRBD1. There are 15 residues in the CDR3. The trim removed 5 bases at V and 1 base at J, leaving 4 bases unmatched. Germline assignment: CDR1 MDHEN and CDR2 SYDVKM. CDR3: CASSPRTGGNTEAFF. The CDR3 DNA is TGTGCCAGCAGTCCCCGGACAGGGGGGAACACTGAAGCTTTCTTT.

This clonotype appeared a few times. This chain connects TRBV6-5 to TRBJ2-2; D perhaps matches TRBD1 (6 bases). Trimming removed 0 bases at V and 4 bases at J, with 21 bases between. Germline CDR1 MNHEY, CDR2 SVGAGI. The CDR3 loop spans 19 amino acids. The CDR3 DNA is TGTGCCAGCAGTTACTCGGAAGGCAGGGGAAGACGGACCACCGGGGAGCTGTTTTTT. This sequence encodes CASSYSEGRGRRTTGELFF.